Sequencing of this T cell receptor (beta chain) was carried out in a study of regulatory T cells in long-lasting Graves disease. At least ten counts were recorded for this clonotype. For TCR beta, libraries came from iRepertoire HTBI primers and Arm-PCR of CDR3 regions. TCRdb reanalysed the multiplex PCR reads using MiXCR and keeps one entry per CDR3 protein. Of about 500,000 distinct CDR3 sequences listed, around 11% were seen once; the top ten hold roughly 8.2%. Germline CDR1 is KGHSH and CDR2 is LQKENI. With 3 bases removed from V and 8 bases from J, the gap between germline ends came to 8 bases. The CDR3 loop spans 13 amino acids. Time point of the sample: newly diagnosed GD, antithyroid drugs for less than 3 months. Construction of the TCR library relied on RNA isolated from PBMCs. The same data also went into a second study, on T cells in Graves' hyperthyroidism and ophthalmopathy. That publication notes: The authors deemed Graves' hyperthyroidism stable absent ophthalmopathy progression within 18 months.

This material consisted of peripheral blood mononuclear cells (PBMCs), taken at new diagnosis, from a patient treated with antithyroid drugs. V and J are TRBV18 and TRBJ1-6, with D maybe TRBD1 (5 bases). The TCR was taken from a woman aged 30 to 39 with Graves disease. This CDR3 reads CASSPDSHSPLHF. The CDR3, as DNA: TGTGCCAGCTCACCTGACAGTCATTCACCCCTCCACTTT.